This T cell receptor beta chain was observed in a study of PD-L1 blockade in urothelial cancer. Study context: The year 2014 saw patients start atezolizumab, 1,200 mg intravenously every 3 weeks. Bladder-origin urothelial cancer in males covered about 90% of the 29 patients.

Findings and limits, study-wide: Below-median pretreatment blood TCR clonality predicted better survival.

TCRdb keeps only in-frame clones here, not all; method: immunoSEQ multiplex PCR. The repertoire consists of approximately 51,000 clones, with around 85% occurring once and the leading ten covering approximately 16%. A word on this clone: Its matching antigen is unknown.

After removal of 6 bases from V and 3 bases from J, the junction contained 7 bases not matched to a gene. Germline V gene sequence: CDR1 ENHRY, CDR2 SYGVKD. The CDR3 totals 14 residues. The TCR sequence derives from a man between 60 and 70 years old with urothelial cancer. The sample consisted of PBMCs, taken around atezolizumab (anti-PD-L1) treatment. The chain employs TRBV10-3 and TRBJ1-2; 7 bases are shared with TRBD1. This CDR3 reads CAISKGQVDYGYTF. DNA of the CDR3: TGTGCCATCAGCAAAGGACAGGTAGACTATGGCTACACCTTC.